Sequencing of this T cell receptor (beta chain) was carried out in a study of OX40 agonist ivuxolimab in advanced cancers. The overall study: Those treated in dose escalation had hepatocellular carcinoma, melanoma, renal cell cancer or head and neck cancer.

The CDR3 covers 17 residues. V dropped 0 bases and J dropped 0 bases, with 12 bases sitting between them. The germline gives CDR1 ENHRY, CDR2 SYGVKD. As to this clone: The antigen is undetermined.

The repertoire was sequenced with immunoSEQ multiplex PCR; TCRdb's copy has only in-frame clones and lacks some. The sample includes about 31,000 clones, more than 70% of them seen just once. Exclusion applied to patients with autoimmune disease history or systemic immunosuppression. The study, taken as a whole, reports: Doses of 0.1 to 3.0 mg/kg were accompanied by clonal expansion of CD4+ and CD8+ blood T cells by week 6.

The V and J genes are TRBV10-3 and TRBJ1-5, with D perhaps matching TRBD1 (6 bases). This sequence was found in an adult with an advanced solid tumor such as melanoma, head and neck, liver or kidney cancer. Material: CD4+ or CD8+ T cells sorted from blood, obtained in a trial of the OX40 agonist ivuxolimab. This CDR3 is CAISESMGGYSNQPQHF. The CDR3 DNA is TGTGCCATCAGTGAGTCGATGGGGGGCTATAGCAATCAGCCCCAGCATTTT.